This T cell receptor beta chain was profiled in a study of blood T cell repertoires in COVID-19. The authors' processing: By means of reference gene primer amplification, nucleated cell counts were estimated. TCRdb's table, derived via immunoSEQ multiplex PCR, lists solely in-frame clones and lacks some. V and J calls and clone size come straight from that table; D and trimming were deduced from the DNA. The table shows 360,000 or so clones, with nearly 90% occurring only once. This CDR3 is 18 amino acids long. Germline V gives CDR1 MGHRA, CDR2 YSYEKL. The trim removed 2 bases at V and 3 bases at J, leaving 7 bases unmatched.

This chain links TRBV4-1 with TRBJ2-3; 14 bases map to TRBD2. Sequencing was done on a sample of peripheral blood. This sequence originates from a man aged 18 to 30 with active or convalescent COVID-19. The CDR3 protein is CASSQPGLAGGGTDTQYF. CDR3 nucleotides: TGCGCCAGCAGCCAACCCGGACTAGCGGGGGGCGGTACAGATACGCAGTATTTT.